This TCR beta chain was sequenced during a study of CD8+ T cells in alopecia areata. Findings and limits, study-wide: Scalp samples also yield sequences from resident alphabeta T cells of normal skin. Between patients, shared TCR sequences were less clear than in mice. This was possibly due in part to HLA diversity in the patient population. Tofacitinib produced a significant decrease in scalp clonality and in expanded CD8+ clones among the top 100.

Germline values: CDR1 MNHEY, CDR2 SMNVEV (reference sequence). V was shortened by 3 bases and J by 1 base, with 7 bases between the two germline ends. The CDR3 loop spans 14 amino acids. This clone was detected only a few times. The target antigen is unknown. Extracted from the samples, RNA was reverse transcribed into cDNA to serve as the sequencing template. The table came from immunoSEQ multiplex PCR; TCRdb's copy has only in-frame clones and leaves some out. The sample includes 200,000 to 250,000 clones, approximately 45% of them seen just once. The treatment: oral pan-JAK inhibitor, 5-10 mg twice daily. Collection of lesional scalp punch biopsies and peripheral blood was performed in alopecia areata patients.

This sample comprised CD4+ T cells sorted from blood, obtained at approximately week 36, from a patient treated with tofacitinib. This TCR derives from a human donor with alopecia areata. The gene calls are TRBV27 and TRBJ2-1, with a weak D call TRBD2 (6 bases). The CDR3 spells CASSFRGSYNEQFF. As DNA, the CDR3 is TGTGCCAGCAGTTTCCGGGGGTCCTACAATGAGCAGTTCTTC.